This is a list of T cell receptor beta chains from one sample in a study of blood T cell repertoires in COVID-19. Libraries were prepared by immunoSEQ multiplex PCR; TCRdb keeps only in-frame clonotypes and omits some of them. The data contain under 300,000 clones, about 88% of them seen just once; the ten biggest clones take up 5.5% to 9%. The sample comprised peripheral blood. Every receptor here comes from a woman in her 70s with active or convalescent COVID-19. CDR3s include the opening cysteine and the closing phenylalanine or tryptophan. Fields, in order: J gene, V gene, clone size, D gene, CDR3 protein, CDR3 DNA. The D gene is left open where the match is weak. Clone size is stated in some rows and not others, as once, few, many or a class when expanded.

J: TRBJ1-2; V: TRBV6-1; size: few; D: .; CDR3: CASSEILAGTVNYGYTF; DNA: TGTGCCAGCAGTGAAATTCTTGCAGGGACTGTGAACTATGGCTACACCTTC
J: TRBJ2-3; V: TRBV4-3; size: .; D: .; CDR3: CASSREGGKTDTQYF; DNA: TGCGCCAGCAGCCGCGAAGGGGGAAAAACAGATACGCAGTATTTT
J: TRBJ1-1; V: TRBV5-1; size: .; D: TRBD1; CDR3: CASSLARGTGGTEAFF; DNA: TGCGCCAGCAGCTTGGCAAGAGGGACAGGGGGCACTGAAGCTTTCTTT
J: TRBJ2-7; V: TRBV6-2/TRBV6-3; size: few; D: TRBD1; CDR3: CASSSMTARQGSPYEQYF; DNA: TGTGCCAGCAGTTCCATGACCGCCCGACAGGGGAGTCCCTACGAGCAGTACTTC
J: TRBJ2-5; V: TRBV6-2/TRBV6-3; size: once; D: .; CDR3: CASSYVTARRTQYF; DNA: TGTGCCAGCAGTTACGTGACAGCCAGGAGGACCCAGTACTTC
J: TRBJ1-2; V: TRBV9; size: .; D: .; CDR3: CASSVVGAGGYTF; DNA: TGTGCCAGCAGCGTAGTGGGGGCCGGGGGCTACACCTTC
J: TRBJ1-1; V: TRBV6-5; size: .; D: TRBD1; CDR3: CASRRQGGEAEAFF; DNA: TGTGCCAGCAGACGACAGGGGGGCGAAGCTGAAGCTTTCTTT
J: TRBJ1-1; V: TRBV19; size: .; D: .; CDR3: CASSTDSRGTEAFF; DNA: TGTGCCAGTAGTACCGACTCCAGGGGCACTGAAGCTTTCTTT
J: TRBJ2-7; V: TRBV7-9; size: .; D: TRBD2; CDR3: CASTPQAGRTAYEQYF; DNA: TGTGCCAGCACCCCCCAAGCGGGGAGAACTGCCTACGAGCAGTACTTC
J: TRBJ1-5; V: TRBV4-3; size: few; D: .; CDR3: CASSQDLTAISPQHF; DNA: TGCGCCAGCAGCCAAGATCTGACAGCTATCAGCCCCCAGCATTTT
J: TRBJ2-5; V: TRBV9; size: .; D: TRBD1; CDR3: CASSPPGQGLETQYF; DNA: TGTGCCAGCAGCCCTCCGGGACAGGGATTGGAGACCCAGTACTTC
J: TRBJ2-7; V: TRBV6-2/TRBV6-3; size: .; D: TRBD1; CDR3: CASSAPGGPAYEQYF; DNA: TGTGCCAGCAGTGCGCCAGGGGGACCAGCCTACGAGCAGTACTTC
J: TRBJ2-1; V: TRBV5-6; size: .; D: .; CDR3: CASTHWIPGEQFF; DNA: TGTGCCAGCACCCATTGGATCCCGGGGGAGCAGTTCTTC
J: TRBJ2-5; V: TRBV6-2/TRBV6-3; size: .; D: .; CDR3: CASSYPPSPRETQYF; DNA: TGTGCCAGCAGTTACCCCCCTAGTCCCAGAGAGACCCAGTACTTC
J: TRBJ2-1; V: TRBV19; size: .; D: TRBD2; CDR3: CASSRDLGLAGGHVEQFF; DNA: TGTGCCAGTAGTAGAGACCTAGGACTAGCGGGGGGCCACGTTGAGCAGTTCTTC
J: TRBJ2-2; V: TRBV3-1/TRBV3-2; size: .; D: .; CDR3: CASSPHGGELFF; DNA: TGTGCCAGCAGCCCCCACGGCGGGGAGCTGTTTTTT
J: TRBJ2-2; V: TRBV29-1; size: .; D: TRBD1; CDR3: CSVEGGTGYSGELFF; DNA: TGCAGCGTTGAAGGAGGGACAGGGTACTCCGGGGAGCTGTTTTTT
J: TRBJ1-4; V: TRBV24-1; size: .; D: TRBD1; CDR3: CATSDLDGTGGEKLFF; DNA: TGTGCCACCAGTGACCTCGATGGGACAGGGGGTGAAAAACTGTTTTTT
J: TRBJ1-1; V: TRBV5-1; size: few; D: TRBD1; CDR3: CASSFTGGLTEAFF; DNA: TGCGCCAGCAGCTTTACAGGGGGGTTAACTGAAGCTTTCTTT
J: TRBJ1-3; V: TRBV5-4; size: .; D: .; CDR3: CASSSSPRRGTGNTIYF; DNA: TGTGCCAGCAGTTCGTCCCCTCGAAGGGGGACTGGAAACACCATATATTTT
J: TRBJ1-5; V: TRBV7-9; size: .; D: .; CDR3: CASSFTELQPQHF; DNA: TGTGCCAGCAGCTTCACAGAACTTCAGCCCCAGCATTTT
J: TRBJ2-3; V: TRBV5-8; size: .; D: .; CDR3: CASSLRLAVISTDTQYF; DNA: TGTGCCAGCAGCTTGAGGTTAGCGGTCATTAGCACAGATACGCAGTATTTT